The 31 T cell receptor beta chains given below trace back to one sample, sequenced in a study of siplizumab effects on memory and regulatory T cells. Measured with immunoSEQ multiplex PCR; TCRdb has only the in-frame clones, and not every one. Of some 100,000 clones in the sample, about 93% are singletons; the top ten hold approximately 0.66%. Source material: Tregs sorted from blood. Source of these receptors: a human donor in good health.

This chain joins TRBV6-1 and TRBJ2-7; D is perhaps TRBD1 or TRBD2 (5 bases each). Germline loops: CDR1 MNHNS, CDR2 SASEGT. Trimming removed 6 bases from V and 0 bases from J, with 15 bases in between. The CDR3 has 15 amino acids. CDR3 protein: CASRAADSSSYEQYF. The CDR3 coding sequence is TGTGCCAGCAGAGCGGCCGACAGCAGCTCCTACGAGCAGTACTTC.

The chain couples TRBV5-1 to TRBJ1-1; no clear D. The CDR3 is made up of 15 amino acids. Germline loops: CDR1 SGHRS, CDR2 YFSETQ. Trimming took 1 base from V and 2 from J, leaving 12 bases between them. The DNA of the CDR3 is TGCGCCAGCAGCTTGCATCCAGGAACTAACACTGAAGCTTTCTTT. Residues: CASSLHPGTNTEAFF.

This chain uses TRBV30 with TRBJ2-7; tentatively, D is TRBD1 or TRBD2 (5 bases each). Germline CDR1 and CDR2: GTSNPN and SVGIG (reference sequence). This CDR3 spans 11 amino acids. CDR3 DNA sequence: TGTGCATCGGGGACCCCCTACGAGCAGTACTTC. It encodes CASGTPYEQYF. Full variable domain (rest looked up from reference TRBV30 and TRBJ2-7): SQTIHQWPATLVQPVGSPLSLECTVEGTSNPNLYWYRQAAGRGLQLLFYSVGIGQISSEVPQNLSASRPQDRQFILSSKKLLLSDSGFYLCASGTPYEQYFGPGTRLTVT.

The gene calls are TRBV28 and TRBJ2-7; TRBD2 is a possible D gene (5 bases). From germline, CDR1 is MDHEN and CDR2 SYDVKM. The V and J ends lost 5 bases and 3 bases respectively, with 20 bases between them. The CDR3 totals 16 residues. CDR3 coding DNA: TGTGCCAGCAGTAGAGACTCAGAGGCCGGGATCTACGAGCAGTACTTC. Protein: CASSRDSEAGIYEQYF.

V gene TRBV11-2 combines with J gene TRBJ2-5, with 13 bases aligning to TRBD2. Germline CDR1 is SGHAT and CDR2 is FQNNGV. J lost 5 bases, V lost 5 bases, and 14 bases had no gene match. The CDR3 sequence is 18 residues long. This CDR3 reads CASSHRPRTSGSMETQYF. For the CDR3, the DNA is TGTGCCAGCAGCCACCGACCTAGGACTAGCGGGAGTATGGAGACCCAGTACTTC. Full variable domain (remainder filled in from reference TRBV11-2 and TRBJ2-5): EAGVAQSPRYKIIEKRQSVAFWCNPISGHATLYWYQQILGQGPKLLIQFQNNGVVDDSQLPKDRFSAERLKGVDSTLKIQPAKLEDSAVYLCASSHRPRTSGSMETQYFGPGTRLLVL.

This clone was seen just once. This CDR3 is CGRPSGRGSSYNEQFF. In DNA form, the CDR3 reads TGTGGCAGACCTAGCGGGAGGGGGAGCTCCTACAATGAGCAGTTCTTC. This sequence joins TRBV19 and TRBJ2-1; 12 bases line up with TRBD2. Looked up from germline, CDR1 is LNHDA and CDR2 is SQIVND (reference sequence). This CDR3 comprises 16 residues.

The genes are TRBV2 and TRBJ2-3; D unresolved. This CDR3 is 14 amino acids long. V lost 6 bases, J lost 2 bases, and 12 bases lay in between. The germline gives CDR1 SNHLY, CDR2 FYNNEI. The CDR3 protein is CASSMEWNTDTQYF. CDR3 DNA sequence: TGTGCCAGCAGCATGGAGTGGAACACAGATACGCAGTATTTT.

This rearrangement joins TRBV7-2 to TRBJ1-3; the D is unclear. CDR3 length equals 15 residues. V dropped 1 base and J dropped 4 bases, with 11 bases sitting between them. Germline V gene data show CDR1 as SGHTA and CDR2 as FQGNSA. CDR3 amino acids: CASSLGWQPGNTIYF. CDR3 nucleotide sequence: TGTGCCAGCAGCTTAGGGTGGCAGCCGGGAAACACCATATATTTT.

J is TRBJ1-1 and V is TRBV6-5; D may be TRBD1 (5 bases). Germline lookup yields CDR1 MNHEY and CDR2 SVGAGI. Trimming took off 6 bases at V and 3 bases at J, with 14 bases between the two ends. The CDR3 has 14 amino acids. CDR3 sequence reads: CASRSPGRYTEAFF. CDR3 bases: TGTGCCAGCAGATCCCCAGGGAGGTACACTGAAGCTTTCTTT.

This clone occurred once. This chain connects TRBV4-2 to TRBJ1-6; 8 nucleotides agree with TRBD1. The CDR3 loop spans 19 amino acids. Per germline, CDR1 LGHNA and CDR2 YNFKEQ. J was trimmed by 9 bases and V by 1 base; bases with no gene match: 17. The CDR3 protein is CASSQGAGSGPGGSSPLHF. CDR3 in DNA: TGTGCCAGCAGCCAAGGGGCGGGCAGCGGGCCAGGGGGCAGTTCACCCCTCCACTTT.

In DNA form, the CDR3 reads TGCGCCAGCAGCCAAGGTTGGGGGGACGGCCAAGAGACCCAGTACTTC. Its translation: CASSQGWGDGQETQYF. The gene calls are TRBV4-1 and TRBJ2-5; possible D gene TRBD2, 6 bases. Trimming left V 1 base short and J 1 base short, with 13 bases between. CDR1 is MGHRA and CDR2 is YSYEKL in the germline V gene. This CDR3 is 16 amino acids long.

The chain recombines TRBV11-3 with TRBJ1-6, with 7 bases matching TRBD1. This CDR3 is built from 15 residues. V dropped 1 base and J dropped 8; count of bases not matched to a gene: 5. Germline V lookup: CDR1 SGHNT, CDR2 YENEEA. CDR3 in amino acids: CASSLGTGEDSPLHF. The CDR3 DNA follows: TGTGCCAGCAGCTTAGGAACAGGGGAAGATTCACCCCTCCACTTT.

The gene calls are TRBV5-1 and TRBJ2-4; TRBD1 aligns across 9 bases. Germline assignment: CDR1 SGHRS and CDR2 YFSETQ. V lost 0 bases and J lost 5; bases outside the gene matches: 6. CDR3 length: 16 residues. CDR3 nucleotides: TGCGCCAGCAGCTTGGGGGGACAGGGAGGACAAAACATTCAGTACTTC. As protein: CASSLGGQGGQNIQYF.

The chain employs TRBV27 and TRBJ2-7; 10 nucleotides agree with TRBD1. This CDR3 is 15 amino acids long. Per germline, CDR1 MNHEY and CDR2 SMNVEV (reference sequence). V lost 8 bases, J lost 4 bases, and 11 bases stayed unmatched. The CDR3 nucleotides are TGTGCCAGCCGCCGGGACAGGGGTCTGAGGTACGAGCAGTACTTC. This sequence encodes CASRRDRGLRYEQYF.

The J gene is TRBJ2-2, the V gene TRBV28; 11 bases agree with TRBD2. Unmatched junction bases numbered 10, after V lost 9 bases and J lost 7 bases. This CDR3 region has 15 residues. Germline loops: CDR1 MDHEN, CDR2 SYDVKM. Here the CDR3 DNA reads TGTGCCAGTGCCTTAGCGGGAGGGCCGGTCGGGGAGCTGTTTTTT. The encoded protein is CASALAGGPVGELFF.

J is TRBJ1-1 and V is TRBV28; D is possibly TRBD1 (6 bases). Germline loops: CDR1 MDHEN, CDR2 SYDVKM. The CDR3 is 16 amino acids. Trimming cost V 5 bases and J 3 bases, with 19 bases left between them. The CDR3 DNA reads as TGTGCCAGCAGTCCGCAGGGGTTGTTCATTTACACTGAAGCTTTCTTT. It is translated as CASSPQGLFIYTEAFF.

The chain links TRBV5-6 to TRBJ2-3; TRBD2 agrees at 11 bases. Germline-derived CDR1 and CDR2 are SGHDT and YYEEEE. The CDR3 totals 16 residues. Trimming cost V 3 bases and J 3 bases; bases outside gene matches: 6. As DNA, the CDR3 is TGTGCCAGCAGCTCACTAGCGGGAGTTTCAACAGATACGCAGTATTTT. It specifies CASSSLAGVSTDTQYF.

The chain carries TRBV6-6 and TRBJ2-1, with 10 bases lining up with TRBD1. The CDR3 contains 15 residues. J gave up 7 bases and V 6 bases, and 9 bases lay outside the gene matches. Per germline, CDR1 MNHNY and CDR2 SVGAGI (reference sequence). The chain's CDR3 is CASSISGTGVNEQFF. DNA of the CDR3: TGTGCCAGCAGCATCTCCGGGACAGGGGTGAATGAGCAGTTCTTC.

The chain couples TRBV4-1 to TRBJ2-1; D possibly uses TRBD1 or TRBD2 (5 bases each). The CDR3 spans 17 residues. V dropped 4 bases and J dropped 4 bases, with 20 bases sitting between them. CDR1 is MGHRA, CDR2 YSYEKL, per germline. The CDR3 loop is CASSRKPGPDSYNEQFF. The CDR3 DNA follows: TGCGCCAGCAGCCGAAAACCGGGACCAGATAGTTACAATGAGCAGTTCTTC.

The chain has TRBV2 and TRBJ2-4; 10 bases are a match to TRBD1. Germline V gene sequence: CDR1 SNHLY, CDR2 FYNNEI. Trimming removed 10 bases from V and 6 bases from J; junction bases left unmatched: 9. The CDR3 extends over 14 amino acids. DNA for the CDR3: TGTGCCACCCAGACAGGGGGCGCGGTAAACATTCAGTACTTC. Its translation is CATQTGGAVNIQYF. Full variable domain (outside the CDR3, taken from reference TRBV2 and TRBJ2-4): EPEVTQTPSHQVTQMGQEVILRCVPISNHLYFYWYRQILGQKVEFLVSFYNNEISEKSEIFDDQFSVERPDGSNFTLKIRSTKLEDSAMYFCATQTGGAVNIQYFGAGTRLSVL.

This clone was counted between two and nine times. The V gene is TRBV5-6, the J gene TRBJ1-1, with D possibly TRBD1 on 6 matching bases. The V and J ends lost 1 base and 5 bases respectively, with 12 bases between them. Per germline, CDR1 SGHDT and CDR2 YYEEEE. The CDR3 is 14 residues long. The CDR3 nucleotides are TGTGCCAGCAGCTTGACAGGGCCGTGGACTGAAGCTTTCTTT. Its translation is CASSLTGPWTEAFF.

The V and J genes are TRBV6-5 and TRBJ2-1; a weak D match, TRBD2 (5 bases). This CDR3 spans 16 amino acids. Germline CDR1 MNHEY, CDR2 SVGAGI. Trimming removed 0 bases from V and 6 bases from J, with 15 bases in between. The CDR3 DNA reads as TGTGCCAGCAGTTACTCGAAGCTCGCTAGCCGCAATGAGCAGTTCTTC. Translated: CASSYSKLASRNEQFF.

V and J are TRBV9 and TRBJ1-5; D is ambiguous. This CDR3 is built from 14 residues. V lost 4 bases, J lost 6 bases, and 14 bases lay in between. The V gene's germline CDR1 is SGDLS and CDR2 YYNGEE. CDR3 amino acids: CASSLTGSIQPQHF. The DNA for the CDR3 is TGTGCCAGCAGCCTCACGGGATCGATTCAGCCCCAGCATTTT.

The V gene is TRBV20-1, the J gene TRBJ1-1; D is unclear. CDR3 length: 11 amino acids. Germline V gives CDR1 DFQATT, CDR2 SNEGSKA (reference sequence). V lost 3 bases and J lost 7, with 9 bases in between. In DNA, the CDR3 is TGCAGTGCTAGGGGAGACGGTGAAGCTTTCTTT. It specifies CSARGDGEAFF.

The chain is built from TRBV19 and TRBJ2-6; D unresolved. The CDR3 extends over 15 amino acids. V gave up 3 bases and J gave up 2 bases, with 8 bases separating them. Germline assignment: CDR1 LNHDA and CDR2 SQIVND (reference sequence). CDR3 residues: CASSMPGTGANVLTF. Written as DNA, the CDR3 is TGTGCCAGTAGTATGCCGGGTACTGGGGCCAACGTCCTGACTTTC.

The genes are TRBV30 and TRBJ1-2, with D hard to call. V dropped 0 bases and J dropped 7 bases, with 9 bases sitting between them. The CDR3 is made up of 12 amino acids. The germline V gene encodes CDR1 GTSNPN and CDR2 SVGIG (reference sequence). The CDR3 DNA reads TGTGCCTGGAGTGTACTGGCGGGTGGCTACACCTTC. Translated: CAWSVLAGGYTF. Supplemented by reference TRBV30 and TRBJ1-2, the full variable domain reads SQTIHQWPATLVQPVGSPLSLECTVEGTSNPNLYWYRQAAGRGLQLLFYSVGIGQISSEVPQNLSASRPQDRQFILSSKKLLLSDSGFYLCAWSVLAGGYTFGSGTRLTVV.

V usage is TRBV7-9 and J usage is TRBJ2-7; 10 bases agree with TRBD2. From germline, CDR1 is SEHNR and CDR2 FQNEAQ (reference sequence). V shed 3 bases, J shed 3 bases, and the junction held 5 bases outside the gene matches. This CDR3 spans 15 amino acids. The CDR3 bases are TGTGCCAGCAGCTTGAGAACTAGCGGGATCTACGAGCAGTACTTC. Its protein is CASSLRTSGIYEQYF. Looking up the rest from reference TRBV7-9 and TRBJ2-7 gives the full variable domain: DTGVSQNPRHKITKRGQNVTFRCDPISEHNRLYWYRQTLGQGPEFLTYFQNEAQLEKSRLLSDRFSAERPKGSFSTLEIQRTEQGDSAMYLCASSLRTSGIYEQYFGPGTRLTVT.

This clone was found once. Germline is not matched at one junction end, which may reflect a read error. This sequence joins TRBV29-1 and TRBJ2-2; TRBD2 is a possible D gene (5 bases). CDR3 length equals 13 residues. Per the germline V gene, CDR1 is SQVTM and CDR2 is ANQGSEA. In DNA, the CDR3 is TGCAGCGTTCCCTCCGGACTGCACCGGGGAGCTGTTTTT. Translated, it gives CSVPSGLHRGAVF.

The chain uses TRBV5-6 and TRBJ1-5; D ambiguous. This CDR3 comprises 15 residues. V was trimmed by 2 bases and J by 3 bases, leaving 12 bases between them. Germline V gene data show CDR1 as SGHDT and CDR2 as YYEEEE. CDR3 in amino acids: CASSFVGRPNQPQHF. The DNA of the CDR3 is TGTGCCAGCAGCTTCGTCGGTAGGCCCAATCAGCCCCAGCATTTT.

The gene calls are TRBV2 and TRBJ1-5, with D maybe TRBD1 (5 bases). Germline V lookup: CDR1 SNHLY, CDR2 FYNNEI. The CDR3 totals 14 residues. The V end was cut by 7 bases, the J end by 5 bases, with 15 bases between. DNA of the CDR3: TGTGCCAGCAAAGGGGATACATTGCATCAGCCCCAGCATTTT. Its protein product is CASKGDTLHQPQHF.

V gene TRBV28 combines with J gene TRBJ1-5, with D tentatively TRBD1 (6 bases). Germline CDR1 reads MDHEN; CDR2 reads SYDVKM. The CDR3 spans 14 residues. Trimming removed 7 bases from V and 6 bases from J, with 16 bases in between. CDR3 DNA sequence: TGTGCCAGCACCAGACAGGCTAGGGTTCAGCCCCAGCATTTT. Amino acids: CASTRQARVQPQHF. The full variable domain, in which reference TRBV28 and TRBJ1-5 provide the parts outside the CDR3, is DVKVTQSSRYLVKRTGEKVFLECVQDMDHENMFWYRQDPGLGLRLIYFSYDVKMKEKGDIPEGYSVSREKKERFSLILESASTNQTSMYLCASTRQARVQPQHFGDGTRLSIL.